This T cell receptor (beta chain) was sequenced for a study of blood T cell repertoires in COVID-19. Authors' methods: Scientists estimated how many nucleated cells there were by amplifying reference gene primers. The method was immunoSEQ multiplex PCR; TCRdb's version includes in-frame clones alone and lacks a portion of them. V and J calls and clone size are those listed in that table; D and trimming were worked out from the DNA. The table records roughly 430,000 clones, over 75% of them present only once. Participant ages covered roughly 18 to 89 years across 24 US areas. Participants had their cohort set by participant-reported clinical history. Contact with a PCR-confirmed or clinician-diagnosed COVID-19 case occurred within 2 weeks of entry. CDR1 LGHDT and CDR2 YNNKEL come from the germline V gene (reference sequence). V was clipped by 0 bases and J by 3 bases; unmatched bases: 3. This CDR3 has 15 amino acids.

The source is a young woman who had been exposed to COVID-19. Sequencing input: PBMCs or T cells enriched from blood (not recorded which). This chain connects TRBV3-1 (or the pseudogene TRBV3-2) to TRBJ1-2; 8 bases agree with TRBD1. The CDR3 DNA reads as TGTGCCAGCAGCCAAGAGGCCAGGGGGCACTATGGCTACACCTTC. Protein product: CASSQEARGHYGYTF.